These T cell receptor beta chains were read from a single sample in a study of blood T cell repertoires in COVID-19. This table comes from immunoSEQ multiplex PCR, and its TCRdb copy is limited to in-frame clones, with some not included. The sample contains tens of thousands of clones, 87% of which appear only once. The specimen was peripheral blood. These TCRs come from a man in his forties with COVID-19, enrolled during active disease. The CDR3 runs from the conserved cysteine through the conserved F or W. Each record gives: V gene, clone size, J gene, D gene, CDR3 DNA, CDR3 protein. D genes are given only for firm matches. For some rows the clone size is stated as once, few or many, or as a class when expanded; others skip it.

TRBV11-2,.,TRBJ2-3,.,TGTGCCAGCAGCTTAGATCCCCCCCCTAGCACAGATACGCAGTATTTT,CASSLDPPPSTDTQYF
TRBV28,.,TRBJ1-5,.,TGTGCCAGCAGCTGGGACTATCCAGTAAGTTATAGCAATCAGCCCCAGCATTTT,CASSWDYPVSYSNQPQHF
TRBV20-1,.,TRBJ1-4,.,TGCAGTGCTAGTTGGTCGGGACACCCTAATGAAAAACTGTTTTTT,CSASWSGHPNEKLFF
TRBV6-6,.,TRBJ1-3,.,TGTGCCAGCAGGCCCCAGGAATATGGAAACACCATATATTTT,CASRPQEYGNTIYF
TRBV12-3/TRBV12-4,.,TRBJ1-1,.,TGTGCCAGCAGCGGGGTGTTAACTGAAGCTTTCTTT,CASSGVLTEAFF
TRBV5-6,.,TRBJ1-3,TRBD1,TGTGCCAGCAGCTTGACAGGGGAGCTTTTCGGAAACACCATATATTTT,CASSLTGELFGNTIYF
TRBV19,.,TRBJ1-4,.,TGTGCCAGTAGTATAACTGCAACTAATGAAAAACTGTTTTTT,CASSITATNEKLFF
TRBV28,.,TRBJ2-1,TRBD1,TGTGCCAGCGGGACAGGGTGGAATGAGCAGTTCTTC,CASGTGWNEQFF
TRBV5-5,.,TRBJ2-7,TRBD2,TGTGCCAGCAGCGACCGCGGGAGAGGGGTCTATTACGAGCAGTACTTC,CASSDRGRGVYYEQYF
TRBV5-8,.,TRBJ2-7,TRBD1,TGTGCCAGCAGCCCGAAACGCGGGACAGGGTTCTACGAGCAGTACTTC,CASSPKRGTGFYEQYF
TRBV30,.,TRBJ1-6,TRBD1,TGTGCCTGGGAGACAGGGGCTATAAATTCACCCCTCCACTTT,CAWETGAINSPLHF
TRBV11-2,.,TRBJ2-1,.,TGTGCCAGCAGAGATACGCCGGGGGTAAGCTCCTACAATGAGCAGTTCTTC,CASRDTPGVSSYNEQFF
TRBV28,.,TRBJ1-2,TRBD1,TGTGCCAGCAGTTCCCCTGGGGCAGGGGGGAGCTATGGCTACACCTTC,CASSSPGAGGSYGYTF
TRBV19,.,TRBJ2-1,TRBD2,TGTGCCAGTACCGTAGCGGGAGGCAGGAATGAGCAGTTCTTC,CASTVAGGRNEQFF
TRBV5-6,.,TRBJ1-2,.,TGTGCCAGCAGACCCGGGACTGCCACTAACTATGGCTACACCTTC,CASRPGTATNYGYTF
TRBV15,.,TRBJ1-4,.,TGTGCCACCAGCAGAGATGCTAACAATGAAAAACTGTTTTTT,CATSRDANNEKLFF
TRBV29-1,.,TRBJ1-2,.,TGCAGCGTCTCGGATCCGGGAGACCATAACTATGGCTACACCTTC,CSVSDPGDHNYGYTF
TRBV7-8,few,TRBJ2-7,TRBD2,TGTGCCAGCAGCCAGACTAGCGGGAATTTCGAGCAGTACTTC,CASSQTSGNFEQYF
TRBV7-2,.,TRBJ1-5,.,TGTGCCAGCAGCGAAACCAGGGGTTTCGGTCAGCCCCAGCATTTT,CASSETRGFGQPQHF
TRBV6-5,.,TRBJ2-1,.,TGTGCCAGCACCGTTAGCGGCATCTCCTACAATGAGCAGTTCTTC,CASTVSGISYNEQFF
TRBV6-5,.,TRBJ1-2,TRBD1,TGTGCCAGCAGGCAGGGGGAAGGTGGCTACACCTTC,CASRQGEGGYTF
TRBV9,once,TRBJ1-3,.,TGTGCCAGCAGCGTATATGACAGTTCGAGCTCTGGAAACACCATATATTTT,CASSVYDSSSSGNTIYF